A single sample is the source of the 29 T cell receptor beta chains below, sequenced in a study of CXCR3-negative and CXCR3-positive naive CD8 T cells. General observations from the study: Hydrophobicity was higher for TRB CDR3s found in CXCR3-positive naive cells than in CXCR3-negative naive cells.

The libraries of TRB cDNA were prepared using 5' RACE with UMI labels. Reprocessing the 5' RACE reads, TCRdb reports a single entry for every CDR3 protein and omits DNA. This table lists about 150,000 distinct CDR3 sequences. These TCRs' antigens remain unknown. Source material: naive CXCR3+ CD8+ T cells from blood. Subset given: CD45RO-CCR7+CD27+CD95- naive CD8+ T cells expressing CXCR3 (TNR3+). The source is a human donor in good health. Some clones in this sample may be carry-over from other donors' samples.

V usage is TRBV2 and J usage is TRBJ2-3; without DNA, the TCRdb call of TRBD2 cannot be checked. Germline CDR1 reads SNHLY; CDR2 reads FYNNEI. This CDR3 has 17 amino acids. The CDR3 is CASSEVAASGVSDTQYF.

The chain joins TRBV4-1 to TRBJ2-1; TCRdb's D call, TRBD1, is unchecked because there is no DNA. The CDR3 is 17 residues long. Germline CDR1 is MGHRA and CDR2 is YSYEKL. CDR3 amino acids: CASSQPAGEPGRDEQFF.

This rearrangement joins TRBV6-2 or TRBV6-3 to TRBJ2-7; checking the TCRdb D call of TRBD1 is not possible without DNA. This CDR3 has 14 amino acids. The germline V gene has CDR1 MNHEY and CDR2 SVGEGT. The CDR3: CASSEGQGANEQYF.

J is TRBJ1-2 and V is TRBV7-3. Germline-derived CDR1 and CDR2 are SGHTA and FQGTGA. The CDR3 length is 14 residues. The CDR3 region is CASSPTGKSYGYTF.

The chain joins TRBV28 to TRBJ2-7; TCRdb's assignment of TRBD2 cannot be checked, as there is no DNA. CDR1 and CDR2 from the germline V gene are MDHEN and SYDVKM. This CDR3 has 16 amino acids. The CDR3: CASAPLAGGGSYEQYF.

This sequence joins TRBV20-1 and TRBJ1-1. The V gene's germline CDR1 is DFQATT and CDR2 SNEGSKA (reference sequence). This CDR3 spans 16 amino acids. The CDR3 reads CSARWDGRRVNTEAFF.

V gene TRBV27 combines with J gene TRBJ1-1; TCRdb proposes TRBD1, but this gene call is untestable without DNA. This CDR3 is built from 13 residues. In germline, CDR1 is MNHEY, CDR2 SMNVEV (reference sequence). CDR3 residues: CASSPGWDTEAFF.

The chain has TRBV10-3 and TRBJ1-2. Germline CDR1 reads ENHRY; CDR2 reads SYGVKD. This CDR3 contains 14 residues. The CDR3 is CAISESYANYGYTF.

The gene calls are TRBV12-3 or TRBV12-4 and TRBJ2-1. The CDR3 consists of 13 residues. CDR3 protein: CASSFGRLGEQFF.

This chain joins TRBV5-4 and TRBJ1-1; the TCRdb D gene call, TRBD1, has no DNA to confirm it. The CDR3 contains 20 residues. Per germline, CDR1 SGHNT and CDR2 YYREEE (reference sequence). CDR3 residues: CASSQTYISPGQGMNTEAFF.

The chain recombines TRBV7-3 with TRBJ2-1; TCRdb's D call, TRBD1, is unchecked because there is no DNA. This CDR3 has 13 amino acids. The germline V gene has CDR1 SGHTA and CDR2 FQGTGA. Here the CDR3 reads CASSLAGGPEQFF.

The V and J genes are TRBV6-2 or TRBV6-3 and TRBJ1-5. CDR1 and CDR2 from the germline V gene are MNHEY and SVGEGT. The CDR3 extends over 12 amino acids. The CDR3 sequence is CASSGLNQPQHF.

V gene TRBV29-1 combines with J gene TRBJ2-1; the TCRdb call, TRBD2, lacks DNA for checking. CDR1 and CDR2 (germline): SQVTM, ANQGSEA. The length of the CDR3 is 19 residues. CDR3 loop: CSAKQGYGLAGGPGGEQFF.

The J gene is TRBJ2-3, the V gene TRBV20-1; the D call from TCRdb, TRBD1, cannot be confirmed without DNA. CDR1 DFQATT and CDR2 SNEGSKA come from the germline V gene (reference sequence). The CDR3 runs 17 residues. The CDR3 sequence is CSARDQGDPGDTDTQYF.

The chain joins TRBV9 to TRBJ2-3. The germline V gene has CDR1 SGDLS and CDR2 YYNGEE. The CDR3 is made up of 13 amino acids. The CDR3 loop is CASSQTVVMAQYF.

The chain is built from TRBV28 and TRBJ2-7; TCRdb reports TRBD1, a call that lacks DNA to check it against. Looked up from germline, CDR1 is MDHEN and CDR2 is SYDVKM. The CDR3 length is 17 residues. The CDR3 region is CASSMTSLGRQGDEQYF.

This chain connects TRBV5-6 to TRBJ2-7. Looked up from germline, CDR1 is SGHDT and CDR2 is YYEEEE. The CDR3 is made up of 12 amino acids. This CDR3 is CASSLNEYEQYF.

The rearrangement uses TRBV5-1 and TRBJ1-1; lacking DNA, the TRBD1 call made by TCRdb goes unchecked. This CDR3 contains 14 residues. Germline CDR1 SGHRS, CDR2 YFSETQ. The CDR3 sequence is CASSRYRGDTEAFF.

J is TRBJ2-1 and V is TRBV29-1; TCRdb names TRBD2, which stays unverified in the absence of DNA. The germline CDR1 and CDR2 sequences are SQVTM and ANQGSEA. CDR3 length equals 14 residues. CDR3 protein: CSVEGLAGINEQFF.

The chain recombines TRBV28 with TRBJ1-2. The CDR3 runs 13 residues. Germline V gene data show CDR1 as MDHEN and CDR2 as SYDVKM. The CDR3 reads CASSLTLSYGYTF.

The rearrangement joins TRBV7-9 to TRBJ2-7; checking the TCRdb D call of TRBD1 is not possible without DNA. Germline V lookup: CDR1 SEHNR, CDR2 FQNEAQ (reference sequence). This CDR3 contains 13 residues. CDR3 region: CASRRDRDYEQYF. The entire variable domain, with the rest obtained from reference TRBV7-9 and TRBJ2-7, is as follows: DTGVSQNPRHKITKRGQNVTFRCDPISEHNRLYWYRQTLGQGPEFLTYFQNEAQLEKSRLLSDRFSAERPKGSFSTLEIQRTEQGDSAMYLCASRRDRDYEQYFGPGTRLTVT.

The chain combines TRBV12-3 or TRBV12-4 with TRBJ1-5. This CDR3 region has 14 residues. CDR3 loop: CASTHGWSNQPQHF.

This CDR3 is CASSRTSGSGNEQFF. The chain carries TRBV7-9 and TRBJ2-1; TCRdb's D call, TRBD2, is unchecked because there is no DNA. The CDR3 totals 15 residues. The germline gives CDR1 SEHNR, CDR2 FQNEAQ (reference sequence).

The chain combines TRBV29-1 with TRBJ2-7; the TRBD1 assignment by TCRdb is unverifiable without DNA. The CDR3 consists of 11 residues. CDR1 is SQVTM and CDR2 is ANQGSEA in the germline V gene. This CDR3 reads CSATGAYEQYF.

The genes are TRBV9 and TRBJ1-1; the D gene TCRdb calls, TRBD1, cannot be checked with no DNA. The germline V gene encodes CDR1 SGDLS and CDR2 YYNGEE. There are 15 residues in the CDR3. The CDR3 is CASSVAGQGNTEAFF.

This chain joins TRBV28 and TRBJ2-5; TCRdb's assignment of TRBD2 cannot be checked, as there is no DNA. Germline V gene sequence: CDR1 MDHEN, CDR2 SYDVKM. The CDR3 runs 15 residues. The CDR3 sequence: CASSKEREGRETQYF.

Here the CDR3 reads CASSLELLQTQYF. This chain joins TRBV11-2 and TRBJ2-5. From germline, CDR1 is SGHAT and CDR2 FQNNGV. This CDR3 has 13 residues.

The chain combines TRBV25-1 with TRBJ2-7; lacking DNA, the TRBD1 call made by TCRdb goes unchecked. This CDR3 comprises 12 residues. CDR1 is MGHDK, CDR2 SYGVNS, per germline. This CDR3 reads CASGTGSIEQYF.

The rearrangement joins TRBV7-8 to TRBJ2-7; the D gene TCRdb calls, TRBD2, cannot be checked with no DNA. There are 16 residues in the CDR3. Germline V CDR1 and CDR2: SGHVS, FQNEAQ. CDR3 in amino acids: CASSLDFDPRGEEQYF.